This paragraph reports one TCR beta chain. What it recognizes is unknown. Germline CDR1 and CDR2: MNHNS and SASEGT. Trimming at V came to 6 bases and at J to 9 bases, leaving 9 bases not matched to a gene. The CDR3 covers 15 residues. The study made its TCR cDNA through 5'RACE template switching. That step introduced a universal primer site along with UMIs. MiXCR, run by TCRdb on the 5' RACE reads, gives a single entry per CDR3 protein. The profile shows 450,000 to 550,000 distinct CDR3 sequences, 15% to 20% of them singletons. This record comes from a study of T cells after yellow fever vaccination. Across the study: Preparation used SMART-Seq v4 Ultra Low Input for the low-cell-number fractions.

General study points: Bulk-population clonotypes that are abundant could appear as contaminants in FACS-sorted repertoires.

V gene TRBV6-1 combines with J gene TRBJ1-6; 9 nucleotides align to TRBD1. The sample in question was PBMCs, obtained 15 days after the yellow fever booster vaccination. The source is a man aged 25 to 40 who received the YFV17D yellow fever vaccine. DNA for the CDR3: TGTGCCAGCAGGGCGGGACAGGGAATTTCTTCACCCCTCCACTTT. This encodes CASRAGQGISSPLHF.